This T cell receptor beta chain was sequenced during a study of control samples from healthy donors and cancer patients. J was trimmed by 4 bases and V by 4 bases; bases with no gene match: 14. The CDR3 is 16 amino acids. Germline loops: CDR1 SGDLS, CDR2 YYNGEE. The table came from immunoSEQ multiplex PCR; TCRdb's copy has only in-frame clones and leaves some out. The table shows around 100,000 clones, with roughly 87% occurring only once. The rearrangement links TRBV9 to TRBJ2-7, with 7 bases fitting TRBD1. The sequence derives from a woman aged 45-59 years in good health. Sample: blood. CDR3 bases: TGTGCCAGCAGCTTCGGTTCAGGGGGTGCAATATACGAGCAGTACTTC. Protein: CASSFGSGGAIYEQYF.